This T cell receptor beta chain was sequenced for a study of OX40 agonist ivuxolimab in advanced cancers. Study-level information: The drug used for patients, ivuxolimab, was an agonistic anti-OX40 (CD134) antibody. There were three patients with partial responses, one having hepatocellular carcinoma and two cutaneous melanoma. Overall study results and limits: Relative to CD4+ cells, CD8+ T cells on average had more expanded clones. The CD4+ and CD8+ T cells in the blood had expanded clonally by week 6 at 0.1 to 3.0 mg/kg.

Concerning this clone: What it recognizes is unknown.

The table came from immunoSEQ multiplex PCR; TCRdb's copy has only in-frame clones and leaves some out. The sample has about 31,000 clones; around 87% are singletons. The germline V gene has CDR1 SGHRS and CDR2 YFSETQ. The CDR3 extends over 14 amino acids. V lost 7 bases and J 0 bases, leaving 10 bases between the germline ends. This rearrangement joins TRBV5-1 to TRBJ2-2; D uncertain. The material was CD4+ or CD8+ T cells sorted from blood, obtained in a trial of the OX40 agonist ivuxolimab. The TCR originated in an adult with an advanced solid tumor such as melanoma, head and neck, liver or kidney cancer. The CDR3 coding sequence is TGCGCCAGCGTGAGTACAGCGAACACCGGGGAGCTGTTTTTT. Its translation: CASVSTANTGELFF.